This entry features one T cell receptor beta chain sequence. Antigen specificity is unknown. The J segment lost 5 bases and the V segment lost 5 bases, leaving 13 bases of the junction unmatched. This CDR3 spans 19 amino acids. Germline CDR1 SGHTA, CDR2 FQGTGA. Using immunoSEQ multiplex PCR, the repertoire was profiled, and TCRdb retains in-frame clones only, with some absent. The sample has about 9,600 clones, about 90% seen once. These data come from a study of immune evolution from preneoplasia to lung adenocarcinoma. Overall study: HLA loss of heterozygosity: around 6.5% AIS, less than 18% MIA, around 35% ADC, none AAH.

Overall study results and limits: Later-stage lesions seemingly showed higher T cell density and diversity than normal lung.

The V call is TRBV7-3, the J call TRBJ2-3; 16 bases align to TRBD2. What was sequenced was FFPE invasive lung adenocarcinoma tissue. This receptor was obtained from a person aged 70 to 85 with invasive lung adenocarcinoma. The chain's CDR3 is CASSLEGTSGGAVGDTQYF. The DNA of the CDR3 is TGTGCCAGCAGCCTGGAAGGGACTAGCGGGGGGGCCGTTGGAGATACGCAGTATTTT.